The sequence of this T cell receptor (beta chain) was determined in a study of CD8 T cells in ankylosing spondylitis (dated by TCRdb to about 2017). For the wider study: T cell receptor beta repertoires were profiled in healthy donors and ankylosing spondylitis patients so that disease-linked TCR variants could be found. The whole study cohort included 85 to 120 healthy donors and 25 or so ankylosing spondylitis patients. Peripheral blood samples were taken, and synovial fluid was additionally collected from ankylosing spondylitis patients. Results and caveats for the whole study, not just this receptor: A TCR beta motif made up of several highly homologous amino acid variants appeared to be characteristic of blood from ankylosing spondylitis patients. The disease-linked clones had a CD8+ phenotype and were found at relatively low frequencies in peripheral blood. Some motif variants had previously been reported in the synovial fluid and blood of reactive arthritis patients, which suggests shared mechanisms of disease initiation. Significant enrichment of the disease-linked clones was reported in matched synovial fluid samples from ankylosing spondylitis patients.

Sequencing instrument: Illumina HiSeq 2500. TCR beta libraries were prepared by quantitative 5'-RACE with molecular barcodes. The authors' analysis ran thus. Disease-linked TCR variants were identified with a new computational method built on a probabilistic model of VDJ rearrangement. The public reads were run again by TCRdb, first through fastp at Q25 and then through MiXCR, and only productive beta chains were kept. Rows with a matching CDR3 protein are joined into one entry that keeps the most common DNA and genes. These V and J calls rely on TCRdb rather than the paper's analysis. Across this sample there are hundreds of thousands of distinct CDR3 sequences, with 20% to 25% seen only once. Jointly, the top ten make up around 14% of the sample. In the germline V gene, CDR1 corresponds to SGHRS and CDR2 to YFSETQ. The CDR3 spans 16 residues, from the cysteine through the phenylalanine. The CDR3 DNA has 48 bases and is translated from base 1. After removal of 4 bases from V and 6 bases from J, the junction retains 10 bases not matched to a gene.

This clonotype was seen only a few times. Its antigen remains unidentified. Within one base of it there is no much larger clone, and no base qualities were kept. The rearrangement combines TRBV5-1 with TRBJ2-3, with 11 bases matching TRBD2. The sample comprised blood, either unsorted or a sorted T cell fraction (not recorded which). This receptor was obtained from a male donor with ankylosing spondylitis or in good health (not recorded which). The CDR3 protein is CASSGVGLAVTDTQYF. The bases are TGCGCCAGCAGCGGCGTGGGACTAGCGGTGACGGATACGCAGTATTTT.